The source of this T cell receptor beta chain is a study of T cells in Graves' hyperthyroidism and ophthalmopathy. This clonotype was found a few times. A read error may produce the germline difference seen at one junction end. The germline V gene encodes CDR1 SNHLY and CDR2 FYNNEI. The CDR3 totals 15 residues. RNA transcripts yielded amplified TCR beta CDR3 regions. During a first-round RT-PCR of the TCR CDR3, the HTBI primer set was used. MiXCR was run by TCRdb on the multiplex PCR reads, yielding one entry per CDR3 protein. Of some 600,000 distinct CDR3 sequences listed, approximately 13% are singletons.

V and J are TRBV2 and TRBJ2-7; 12 bases line up with TRBD2. Material for sequencing was blood. This sequence was found in a woman in her thirties with Graves' hyperthyroidism that later progressed to Graves' ophthalmopathy. The CDR3 here is CAGSERLAGGYEQYF. CDR3 coding DNA: TGTGCCGGCAGTGAAAGGCTAGCGGGAGGGTACGAGCAGTACTTC.